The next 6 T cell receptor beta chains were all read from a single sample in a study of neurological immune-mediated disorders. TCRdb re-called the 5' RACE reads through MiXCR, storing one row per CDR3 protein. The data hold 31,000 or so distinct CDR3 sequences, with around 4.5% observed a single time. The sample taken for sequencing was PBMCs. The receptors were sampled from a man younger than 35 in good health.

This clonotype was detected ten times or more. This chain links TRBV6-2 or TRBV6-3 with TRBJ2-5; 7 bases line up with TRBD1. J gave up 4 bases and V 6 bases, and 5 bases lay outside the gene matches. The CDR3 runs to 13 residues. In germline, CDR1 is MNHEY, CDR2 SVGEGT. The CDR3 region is CASSNTGAETQYF. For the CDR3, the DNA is TGTGCCAGCAGCAATACAGGGGCAGAGACCCAGTACTTC.

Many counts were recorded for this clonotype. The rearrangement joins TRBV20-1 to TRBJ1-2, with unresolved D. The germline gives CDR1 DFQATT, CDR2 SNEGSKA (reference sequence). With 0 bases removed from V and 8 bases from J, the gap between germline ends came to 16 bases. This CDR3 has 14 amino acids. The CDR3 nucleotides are TGCAGTGCTAGAGATCTAGGTGAATCGTCGGGCTACACCTTC. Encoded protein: CSARDLGESSGYTF.

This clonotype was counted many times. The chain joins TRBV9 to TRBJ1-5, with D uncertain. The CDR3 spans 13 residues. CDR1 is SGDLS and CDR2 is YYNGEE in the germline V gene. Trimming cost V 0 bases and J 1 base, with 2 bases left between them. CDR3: CASSVASNQPQHF. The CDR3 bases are TGTGCCAGCAGCGTAGCAAGCAATCAGCCCCAGCATTTT.

The CDR3 DNA reads TGTGCCAGCAATGGCCGCAAAACTACCTACGAGCAGTACTTC. Translating it yields CASNGRKTTYEQYF. The chain carries TRBV12-3 or TRBV12-4 and TRBJ2-7, with unresolved D. Trimming cost V 7 bases and J 2 bases, with 15 bases left between them. This CDR3 is built from 14 residues.

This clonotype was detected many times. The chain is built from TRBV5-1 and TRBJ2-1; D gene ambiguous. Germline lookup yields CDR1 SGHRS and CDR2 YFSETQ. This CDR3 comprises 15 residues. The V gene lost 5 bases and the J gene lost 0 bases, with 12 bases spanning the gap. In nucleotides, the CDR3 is TGCGCCAGCAGGATGGGCGGTGGCTCCTACAATGAGCAGTTCTTC. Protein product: CASRMGGGSYNEQFF. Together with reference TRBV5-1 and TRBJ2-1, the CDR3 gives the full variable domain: KAGVTQTPRYLIKTRGQQVTLSCSPISGHRSVSWYQQTPGQGLQFLFEYFSETQRNKGNFPGRFSGRQFSNSRSEMNVSTLELGDSALYLCASRMGGGSYNEQFFGPGTRLTVL.

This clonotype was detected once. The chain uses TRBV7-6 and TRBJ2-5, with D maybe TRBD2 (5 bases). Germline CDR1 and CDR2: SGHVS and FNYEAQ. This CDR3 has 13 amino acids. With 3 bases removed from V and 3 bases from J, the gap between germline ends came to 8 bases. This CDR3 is CASSFTRKETQYF. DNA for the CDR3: TGTGCCAGCAGCTTTACTAGGAAAGAGACCCAGTACTTC.